The T cell receptor (beta chain) under discussion was sequenced for a study of tissue T cells after allogeneic stem cell transplantation. General study points: Few T cell clones were shared across patients, but motif clusters showed tissue-specific shared signatures.

Median post-mortem interval was approximately ten hours for GI, liver, skin and lymphoid tissues. Sequencing of TCRbeta CDR3 at survey depth gave sequences and template counts. Assay: immunoSEQ multiplex PCR; the TCRdb copy retains only in-frame clones and omits some. The repertoire holds 8,000 to 10,000 clones, with roughly three fifths as singletons. Concerning this clone: Its antigen is unknown.

V lost 6 bases, J lost 4 bases, and 14 bases stayed unmatched. The CDR3 has 17 amino acids. In germline, CDR1 is SNHLY, CDR2 FYNNEI. Source: tissue from the ileum, taken at autopsy. This receptor was obtained from a woman between 18 and 49 years old with breast cancer. The rearrangement links TRBV2 to TRBJ2-3, with TRBD1 matching over 9 bases. CDR3 residues: CASRGMEDRGPADTQYF. For the CDR3, the DNA is TGTGCCAGCAGGGGGATGGAGGACAGGGGCCCGGCAGATACGCAGTATTTT.